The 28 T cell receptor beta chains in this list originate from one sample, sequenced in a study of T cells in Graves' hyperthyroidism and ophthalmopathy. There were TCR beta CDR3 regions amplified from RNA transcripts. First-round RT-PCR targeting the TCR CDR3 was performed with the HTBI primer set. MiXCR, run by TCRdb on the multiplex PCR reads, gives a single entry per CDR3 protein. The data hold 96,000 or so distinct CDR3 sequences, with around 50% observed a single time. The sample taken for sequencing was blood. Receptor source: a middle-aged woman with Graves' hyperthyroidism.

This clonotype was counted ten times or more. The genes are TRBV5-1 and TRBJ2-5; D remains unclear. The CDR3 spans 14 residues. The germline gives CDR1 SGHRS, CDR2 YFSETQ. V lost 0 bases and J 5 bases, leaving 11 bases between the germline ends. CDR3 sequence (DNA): TGCGCCAGCAGCTTGGGACCCACCGTCGAGACCCAGTACTTC. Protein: CASSLGPTVETQYF.

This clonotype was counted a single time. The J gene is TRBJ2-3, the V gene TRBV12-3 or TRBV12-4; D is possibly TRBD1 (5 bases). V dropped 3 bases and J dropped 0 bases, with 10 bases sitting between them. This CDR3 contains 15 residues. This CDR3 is CASSFRVFSTDTQYF. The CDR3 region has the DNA TGTGCCAGCAGTTTCAGGGTTTTTAGCACAGATACGCAGTATTTT.

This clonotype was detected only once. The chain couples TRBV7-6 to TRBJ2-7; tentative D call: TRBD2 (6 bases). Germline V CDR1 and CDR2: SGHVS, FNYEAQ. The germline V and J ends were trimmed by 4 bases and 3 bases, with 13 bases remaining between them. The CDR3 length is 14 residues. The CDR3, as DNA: TGTGCCAGCAGCTCCGGGAGTGCGGACTACGAGCAGTACTTC. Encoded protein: CASSSGSADYEQYF.

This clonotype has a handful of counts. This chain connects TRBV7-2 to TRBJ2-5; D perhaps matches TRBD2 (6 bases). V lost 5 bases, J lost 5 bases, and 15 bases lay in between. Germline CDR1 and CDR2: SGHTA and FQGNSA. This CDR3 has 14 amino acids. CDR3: CASSRSGTGETQYF. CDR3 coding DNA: TGTGCCAGCAGCCGTAGCGGCACCGGGGAGACCCAGTACTTC.

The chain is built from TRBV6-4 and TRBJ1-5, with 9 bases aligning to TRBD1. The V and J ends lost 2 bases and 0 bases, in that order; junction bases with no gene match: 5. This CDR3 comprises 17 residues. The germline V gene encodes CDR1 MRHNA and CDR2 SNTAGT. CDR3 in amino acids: CASSDAGTGNSNQPQHF. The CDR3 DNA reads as TGTGCCAGCAGTGACGCCGGGACAGGGAATAGCAATCAGCCCCAGCATTTT.

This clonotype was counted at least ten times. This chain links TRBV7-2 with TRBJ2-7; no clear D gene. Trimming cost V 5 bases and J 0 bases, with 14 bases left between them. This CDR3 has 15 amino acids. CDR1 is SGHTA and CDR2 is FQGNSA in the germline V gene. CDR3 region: CASSEPPRSSYEQYF. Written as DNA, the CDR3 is TGTGCCAGCAGCGAACCTCCCCGGAGCTCCTACGAGCAGTACTTC.

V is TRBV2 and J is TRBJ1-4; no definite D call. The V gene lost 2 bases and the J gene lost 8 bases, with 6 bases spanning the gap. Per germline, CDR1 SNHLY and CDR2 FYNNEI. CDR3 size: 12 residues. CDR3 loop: CASSERAEKLFF. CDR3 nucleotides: TGTGCCAGCAGTGAAAGGGCGGAAAAACTGTTTTTT.

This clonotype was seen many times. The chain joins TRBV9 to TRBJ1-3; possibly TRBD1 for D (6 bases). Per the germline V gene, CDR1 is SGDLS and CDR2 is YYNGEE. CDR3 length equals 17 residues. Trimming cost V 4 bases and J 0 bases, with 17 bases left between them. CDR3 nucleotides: TGTGCCAGCAGCTCCCGGGGGGGGGCGGCCTCTGGAAACACCATATATTTT. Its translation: CASSSRGGAASGNTIYF.

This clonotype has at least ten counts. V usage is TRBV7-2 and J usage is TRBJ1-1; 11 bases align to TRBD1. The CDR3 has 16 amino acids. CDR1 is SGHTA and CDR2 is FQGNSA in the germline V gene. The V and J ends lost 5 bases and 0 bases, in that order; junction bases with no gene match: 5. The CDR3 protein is CASSPGQGAMNTEAFF. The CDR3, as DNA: TGTGCCAGCAGCCCCGGACAGGGGGCAATGAACACTGAAGCTTTCTTT.

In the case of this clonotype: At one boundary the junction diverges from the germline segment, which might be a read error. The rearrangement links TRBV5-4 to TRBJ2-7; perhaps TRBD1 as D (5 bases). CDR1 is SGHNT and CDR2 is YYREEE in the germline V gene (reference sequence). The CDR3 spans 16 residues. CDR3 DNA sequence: TGTGCCAGCAGCTTGGCGATCGGAAGGGGCCACTACGAGCGGTACTTC. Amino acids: CASSLAIGRGHYERYF. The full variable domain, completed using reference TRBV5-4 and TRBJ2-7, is ETGVTQSPTHLIKTRGQQVTLRCSSQSGHNTVSWYQQALGQGPQFIFQYYREEENGRGNFPPRFSGLQFPNYSSELNVNALELDDSALYLCASSLAIGRGHYERYFGPGTRLTVT.

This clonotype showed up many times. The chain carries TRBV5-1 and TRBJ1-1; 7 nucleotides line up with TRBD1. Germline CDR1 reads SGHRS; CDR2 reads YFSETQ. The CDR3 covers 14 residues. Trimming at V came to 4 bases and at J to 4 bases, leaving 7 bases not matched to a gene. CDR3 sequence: CASSREQGFTEAFF. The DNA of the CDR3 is TGCGCCAGCAGCAGGGAACAGGGGTTCACTGAAGCTTTCTTT.

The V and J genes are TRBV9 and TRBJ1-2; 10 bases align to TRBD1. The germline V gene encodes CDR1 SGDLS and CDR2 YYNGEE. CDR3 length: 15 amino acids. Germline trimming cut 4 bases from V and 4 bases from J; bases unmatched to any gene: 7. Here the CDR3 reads CASSTATGGVYGYTF. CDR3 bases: TGTGCCAGCAGCACCGCGACAGGGGGCGTCTATGGCTACACCTTC.

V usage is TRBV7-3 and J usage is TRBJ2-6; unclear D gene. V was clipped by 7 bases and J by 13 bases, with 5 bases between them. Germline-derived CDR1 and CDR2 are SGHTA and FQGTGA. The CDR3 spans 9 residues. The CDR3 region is CASTTVLTF. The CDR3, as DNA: TGTGCCAGCACGACAGTCCTGACTTTC. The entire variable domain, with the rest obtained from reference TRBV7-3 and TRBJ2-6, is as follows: GAGVSQTPSNKVTEKGKYVELRCDPISGHTALYWYRQSLGQGPEFLIYFQGTGAADDSGLPNDRFFAVRPEGSVSTLKIQRTERGDSAVYLCASTTVLTFGAGSRLTVL.

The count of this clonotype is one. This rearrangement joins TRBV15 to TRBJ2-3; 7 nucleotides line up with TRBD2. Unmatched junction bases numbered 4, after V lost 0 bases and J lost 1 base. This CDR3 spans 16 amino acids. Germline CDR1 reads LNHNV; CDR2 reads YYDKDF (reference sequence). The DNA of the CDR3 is TGTGCCACCAGCAGAGACGGGACTACCGGCACAGATACGCAGTATTTT. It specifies CATSRDGTTGTDTQYF. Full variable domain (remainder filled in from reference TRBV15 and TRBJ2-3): DAMVIQNPRYQVTQFGKPVTLSCSQTLNHNVMYWYQQKSSQAPKLLFHYYDKDFNNEADTPDNFQSRRPNTSFCFLDIRSPGLGDTAMYLCATSRDGTTGTDTQYFGPGTRLTVL.

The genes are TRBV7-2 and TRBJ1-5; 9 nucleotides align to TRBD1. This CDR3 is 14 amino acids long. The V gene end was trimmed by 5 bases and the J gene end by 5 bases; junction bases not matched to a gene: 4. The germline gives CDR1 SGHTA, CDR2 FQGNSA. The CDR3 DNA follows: TGTGCCAGCAGCGCTGGGACAGGGTATCAGCCCCAGCATTTT. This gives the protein CASSAGTGYQPQHF.

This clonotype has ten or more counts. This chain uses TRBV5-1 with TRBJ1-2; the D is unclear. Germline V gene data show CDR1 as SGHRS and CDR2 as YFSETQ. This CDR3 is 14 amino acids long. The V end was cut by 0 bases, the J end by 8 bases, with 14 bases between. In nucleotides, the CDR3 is TGCGCCAGCAGCTTGGACAGCTCGGCTGGGGGCTACACCTTC. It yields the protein CASSLDSSAGGYTF.

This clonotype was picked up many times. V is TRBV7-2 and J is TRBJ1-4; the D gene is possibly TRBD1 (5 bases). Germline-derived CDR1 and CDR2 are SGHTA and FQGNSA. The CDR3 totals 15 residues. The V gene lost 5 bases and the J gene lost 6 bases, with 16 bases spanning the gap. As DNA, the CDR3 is TGTGCCAGCAGCCCCAACGGGGGGGTTCATGAAAAACTGTTTTTT. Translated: CASSPNGGVHEKLFF. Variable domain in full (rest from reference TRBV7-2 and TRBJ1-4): GAGVSQSPSNKVTEKGKDVELRCDPISGHTALYWYRQSLGQGLEFLIYFQGNSAPDKSGLPSDRFSAERTGGSVSTLTIQRTQQEDSAVYLCASSPNGGVHEKLFFGSGTQLSVL.

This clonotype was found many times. The CDR3 sequence: CASSRTASGEKLFF. CDR3 nucleotide sequence: TGTGCCAGCAGCCGGACGGCCTCTGGGGAAAAACTGTTTTTT. This chain links TRBV14 with TRBJ1-4; D is unclear. This CDR3 has 14 residues. Germline V gives CDR1 SGHDN, CDR2 FVKESK. Trimming left V 4 bases short and J 8 bases short, with 14 bases between. Supplemented by reference TRBV14 and TRBJ1-4, the full variable domain reads EAGVTQFPSHSVIEKGQTVTLRCDPISGHDNLYWYRRVMGKEIKFLLHFVKESKQDESGMPNNRFLAERTGGTYSTLKVQPAELEDSGVYFCASSRTASGEKLFFGSGTQLSVL.

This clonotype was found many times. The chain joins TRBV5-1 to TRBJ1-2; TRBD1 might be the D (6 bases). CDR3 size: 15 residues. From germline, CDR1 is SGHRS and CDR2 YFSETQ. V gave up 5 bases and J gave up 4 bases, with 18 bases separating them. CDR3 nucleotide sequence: TGCGCCAGCAGACCTACCGGGACAATTATCTATGGCTACACCTTC. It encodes CASRPTGTIIYGYTF.

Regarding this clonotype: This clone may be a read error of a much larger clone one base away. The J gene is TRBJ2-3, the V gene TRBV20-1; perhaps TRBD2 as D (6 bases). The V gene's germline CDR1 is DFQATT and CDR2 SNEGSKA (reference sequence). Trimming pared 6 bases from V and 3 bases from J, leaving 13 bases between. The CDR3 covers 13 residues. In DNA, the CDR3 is TGCAGTGCCTGGGACTTTTCGACAGATACGCAGTATTTT. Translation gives CSAWDFSTDTQYF.

In nucleotides, the CDR3 is TGTGCCAGCAGCGACCTTAGGGGGGCATCGATTAACTATGGCTACACCTTC. Translating it yields CASSDLRGASINYGYTF. This chain links TRBV11-2 with TRBJ1-2; D is possibly TRBD1 (6 bases). Trimming shortened V by 5 bases and J by 1 base, and 20 bases separated the two germline ends. The CDR3 is 17 residues long. From germline, CDR1 is SGHAT and CDR2 FQNNGV.

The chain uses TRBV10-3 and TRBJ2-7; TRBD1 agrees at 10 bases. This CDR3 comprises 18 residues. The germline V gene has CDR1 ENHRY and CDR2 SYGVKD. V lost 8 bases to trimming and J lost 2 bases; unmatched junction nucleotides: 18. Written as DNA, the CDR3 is TGTGCCATCCCGGGACAGGGGCGAAAGCGGTCCTTAACCTACGAGCAGTACTTC. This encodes CAIPGQGRKRSLTYEQYF.

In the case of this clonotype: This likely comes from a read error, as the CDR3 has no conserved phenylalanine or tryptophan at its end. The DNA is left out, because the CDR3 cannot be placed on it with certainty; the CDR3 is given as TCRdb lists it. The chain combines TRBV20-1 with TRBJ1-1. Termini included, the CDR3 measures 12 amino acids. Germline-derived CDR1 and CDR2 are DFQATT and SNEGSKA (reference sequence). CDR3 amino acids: CSVGGGTTEAFS.

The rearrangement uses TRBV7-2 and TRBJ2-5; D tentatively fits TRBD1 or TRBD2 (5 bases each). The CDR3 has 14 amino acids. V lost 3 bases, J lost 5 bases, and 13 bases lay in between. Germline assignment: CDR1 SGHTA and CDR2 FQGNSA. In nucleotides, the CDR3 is TGTGCCAGCAGCTTCATCGGGAAGGGGGAGACCCAGTACTTC. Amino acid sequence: CASSFIGKGETQYF.

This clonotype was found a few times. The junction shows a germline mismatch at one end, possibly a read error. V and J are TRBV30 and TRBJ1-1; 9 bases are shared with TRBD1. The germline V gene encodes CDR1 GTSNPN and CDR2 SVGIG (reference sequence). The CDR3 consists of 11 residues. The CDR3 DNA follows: TGTGCCTGGAATGACGCGCCGGGACAGGGATTT. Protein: CAWNDAPGQGF.

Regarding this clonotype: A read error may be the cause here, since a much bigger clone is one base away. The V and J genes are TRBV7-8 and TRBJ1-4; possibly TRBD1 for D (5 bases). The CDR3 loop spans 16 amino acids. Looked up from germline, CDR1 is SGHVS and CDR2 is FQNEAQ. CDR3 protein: CASSAGVHSTNEKPFF. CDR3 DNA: TGTGCCAGCAGTGCGGGGGTCCACTCAACTAATGAAAAACCGTTTTTT.

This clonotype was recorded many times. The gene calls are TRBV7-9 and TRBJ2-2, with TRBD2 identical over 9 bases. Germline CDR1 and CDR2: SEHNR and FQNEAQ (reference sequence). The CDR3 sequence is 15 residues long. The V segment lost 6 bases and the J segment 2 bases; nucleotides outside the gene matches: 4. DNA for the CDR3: TGTGCCAGCAGTATTAGCGGGAGTAACACCGGGGAGCTGTTTTTT. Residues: CASSISGSNTGELFF.

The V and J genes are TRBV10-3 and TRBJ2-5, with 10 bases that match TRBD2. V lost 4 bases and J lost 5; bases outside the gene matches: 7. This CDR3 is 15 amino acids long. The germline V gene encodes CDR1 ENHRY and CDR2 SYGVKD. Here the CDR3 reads CAISVPSGSRETQYF. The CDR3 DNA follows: TGTGCCATCAGTGTCCCTAGCGGGAGCAGGGAGACCCAGTACTTC.